Sequencing of this T cell receptor beta chain was carried out in a study of identifying expanded T cells in peripheral blood. During the collection period, no donor immune events like infections were recorded. Overall study results and limits: Two-week clone count variance significantly increased as total template count grew. Technical replicates showed about 1.1 changed clones; around two weeks approximately 16; four weeks 19.

V was clipped by 3 bases and J by 7 bases, with 19 bases between them. Per the germline V gene, CDR1 is KGHSH and CDR2 is LQKENI. The CDR3 extends over 16 amino acids. Notes on this clone: Its antigen is not known.

Clones were sequenced by immunoSEQ multiplex PCR, and TCRdb holds only the in-frame ones, with some missing. The sample contains about 80,000 clones, roughly 89% of which appear only once. The chain joins TRBV18 to TRBJ1-3; D is uncertain. Sequencing was carried out using blood. The TCR sequence derives from a person aged 18 to 69 in good health. The CDR3 spells CASSPYTASQGNTIYF. DNA for the CDR3: TGTGCCAGCTCACCTTACACGGCCTCCCAAGGGAACACCATATATTTT.